This T cell receptor beta chain comes out of a study of blood T cell repertoires in COVID-19 (dated by TCRdb to 2018 to 2020). At the level of the whole study: Samples from collaborators originated in the United States, Italy and Spain and spanned both the acute and convalescent phases of COVID-19. The dataset comprised deeply sampled blood TCRbeta repertoires from subjects exposed to, actively infected with, or recovered from COVID-19. A de-identified subject ID, COVID-19 status, age in years and sex were almost always included in the sample metadata. Where available, HLA class I and class II types were taken from metadata supplied by the sample provider and were not determined by assay-based typing. The samples were drawn from the first 160 participants of the ongoing ImmuneRACE study and from under 1,500 subjects provided by 6 global collaborators. A freely available public database, intended as a resource for researchers studying the immune response to SARS-CoV-2, is where the repertoires were released. The prospective study material was composed of cDNA or gDNA derived from T cells, B-cell-depleted T cells, or PBMCs. Study-wide findings and limitations: The amount of clinical and demographic metadata varied by source and participant and was provided uncurated.

Each collaborating institution followed its own protocols to collect whole blood in K2EDTA tubes. For TCRbeta analysis, collaborators shipped samples as frozen whole blood, isolated PBMCs, or DNA extracted from either of those sample types. This clone appeared once. Its target antigen remains unknown. Per-base qualities were not stored, and no clone one base away is much larger. TCRbeta CDR3 regions were amplified from genomic DNA using the immunoSEQ Assay, a bias-controlled multiplex PCR. The authors processed their data as follows. Nucleated cell counts per sample were estimated from amplification of reference gene primers within the assay. To quantify the absolute abundance of each unique TCRbeta CDR3 rearrangement, sequence reads were collapsed and filtered. For each sample, productive Simpson clonality was calculated as the square root of Simpson's diversity index over productive rearrangements. What TCRdb holds here is the immuneACCESS table cut down to in-frame rearrangements. Part of the clones is not present; checked against another copy, under half of the missing clones reflect an unresolved V gene, and the others are unexplained. The DNA gave D and trimming, while V, J and clone size come from that table. The sample yields roughly 95,000 clones; about 80% were counted once. The ten top clones hold roughly 4.1% of the sample.

V is reduced by 3 bases and J by 8 bases, leaving a spacing of 14 bases between them. The CDR3 contains 14 residues, cysteine and phenylalanine counted. This entry keeps only the CDR3 DNA: 42 bases, framed from base 1. CDR1 and CDR2 are drawn from the germline V gene: MNHNS, SASEGT. The chain links TRBV6-1 with TRBJ2-1, with TRBD2 perhaps the D gene, on 5 matching bases. Material: peripheral blood. This clonotype originated in a man aged 55 to 70 with acute or convalescent COVID-19. The DNA is as follows: TGTGCCAGCAGTGAGGCTAACGGGGTGGATGAGCAGTTCTTC. Translation gives CASSEANGVDEQFF.